The rows below give T cell receptor beta chains drawn from one sample of a study of cytomegalovirus exposure and HLA in healthy donors. Using immunoSEQ multiplex PCR, the repertoire was profiled, and TCRdb retains in-frame clones only, with some absent. The sample contains tens of thousands of clones, approximately 80% of which appear only once. The sample consisted of PBMCs. These receptors were taken from a woman aged 35 to 49 in good health and CMV-seronegative. CDR3s include the opening cysteine and the closing phenylalanine or tryptophan. The D gene is left open where the match is weak. The size field is filled for only some rows; it gives once, few, many or a size class.

V	length	J	D	size	CDR3	DNA
TRBV9	17	TRBJ2-1	TRBD2	.	CASSVGTSSGGYNEQFF	TGTGCCAGCAGCGTAGGAACCTCTAGCGGGGGCTACAATGAGCAGTTCTTC
TRBV6-5	15	TRBJ2-1	TRBD2	once	CASIPLAGGSNEQFF	TGTGCCAGCATTCCTCTAGCGGGGGGTAGTAATGAGCAGTTCTTC
TRBV7-2	18	TRBJ1-4	TRBD1	few	CASSSGVGQGRNNEKLFF	TGTGCCAGCAGCAGCGGTGTCGGACAGGGAAGGAATAATGAAAAACTGTTTTTT
TRBV5-1	14	TRBJ1-5	.	.	CASSLGAGNQPQHF	TGCGCCAGCAGCTTGGGGGCAGGCAATCAGCCCCAGCATTTT
TRBV4-2	16	TRBJ1-2	.	few	CASSHLNDRSPYGYTF	TGTGCCAGCAGCCACCTAAACGACAGAAGCCCCTATGGCTACACCTTC
TRBV19	14	TRBJ2-2	.	.	CASSFRLGGGELFF	TGTGCCAGTAGTTTTCGACTGGGGGGCGGGGAGCTGTTTTTT
TRBV5-4	16	TRBJ2-4	TRBD2	once	CASSLLTSGTKNIQYF	TGTGCCAGCAGCTTGTTGACTAGCGGAACCAAAAACATTCAGTACTTC
TRBV10-3	17	TRBJ1-2	.	.	CAISRNVGGASRYGYTF	TGTGCCATCAGTAGGAACGTAGGGGGGGCGAGTCGGTATGGCTACACCTTC
TRBV15	14	TRBJ1-1	TRBD1	.	CATSRGQLNTEAFF	TGTGCCACCAGCAGGGGACAGCTGAACACTGAAGCTTTCTTT
TRBV4-3	14	TRBJ1-2	.	.	CASSQGGTSHGYTF	TGCGCCAGCAGCCAAGGAGGGACAAGCCATGGCTACACCTTC
TRBV29-1	13	TRBJ1-5	TRBD1	few	CSVAGGSNQPQHF	TGCAGCGTTGCAGGGGGGAGCAATCAGCCCCAGCATTTT
TRBV28	16	TRBJ2-1	TRBD1	.	CASSFRDRVVNNEQFF	TGTGCCAGCAGTTTCAGAGACAGGGTTGTAAACAATGAGCAGTTCTTC
TRBV6-5	15	TRBJ2-7	.	.	CASSSVRVYSYEQYF	TGTGCCAGCAGCTCTGTCCGGGTTTACTCCTACGAGCAGTACTTC
TRBV14	16	TRBJ2-5	TRBD1	once	CASSLRTGGQGETQYF	TGTGCCAGCAGCCTTCGGACAGGGGGCCAGGGGGAGACCCAGTACTTC
TRBV6-5	12	TRBJ1-1	TRBD1	few	CASSYTGGEAFF	TGTGCCAGCAGTTATACAGGGGGTGAAGCTTTCTTT
TRBV19	15	TRBJ2-7	TRBD2	.	CASSIGSGSPYEQYF	TGTGCCAGTAGTATAGGTAGCGGGAGCCCCTACGAGCAGTACTTC
TRBV7-2	15	TRBJ2-7	TRBD2	.	CASSPREGRSYEQYF	TGTGCCAGCAGCCCGCGGGAGGGCCGCTCCTACGAGCAGTACTTC
TRBV6-5	13	TRBJ1-5	.	few	CASSPHRGQPQHF	TGTGCCAGCAGTCCTCATCGGGGGCAGCCCCAGCATTTT
TRBV6-4	14	TRBJ2-2	.	.	CASSARQFTGELFF	TGTGCCAGCAGTGCCAGACAGTTCACCGGGGAGCTGTTTTTT
TRBV6-5	12	TRBJ1-1	.	many	CASGWGYTEAFF	TGTGCCAGTGGATGGGGCTACACTGAAGCTTTCTTT
TRBV7-6	17	TRBJ2-1	TRBD2	.	CASSAFVGTSLVNEQFF	TGTGCCAGCAGCGCCTTCGTCGGGACTAGCTTAGTCAATGAGCAGTTCTTC
TRBV6-6	16	TRBJ2-6	.	few	CAGRSFSPSGANVLTF	TGTGCCGGCCGCAGTTTTTCCCCATCAGGGGCCAACGTCCTGACTTTC
TRBV19	15	TRBJ2-1	.	.	CASSIRTDSYNEQFF	TGTGCCAGTAGTATAAGGACAGATTCCTACAATGAGCAGTTCTTC
TRBV18	16	TRBJ2-2	TRBD1	.	CASSRGTGTNTGELFF	TGTGCCAGCTCACGGGGGACAGGGACGAACACCGGGGAGCTGTTTTTT
TRBV5-1	17	TRBJ1-1	.	.	CASSPSRVSLQGAEAFF	TGCGCCAGCAGCCCATCTCGGGTCTCCCTACAGGGCGCTGAAGCTTTCTTT
TRBV2	13	TRBJ2-5	TRBD1	.	CASKGGRGETQYF	TGTGCCAGCAAAGGGGGCAGGGGGGAGACCCAGTACTTC
TRBV10-2	15	TRBJ1-6	TRBD1	.	CASLPRDRNNSPLHF	TGCGCCAGCCTTCCCCGGGACAGGAATAATTCACCCCTCCACTTT
TRBV7-2	17	TRBJ1-2	.	.	CASSSLTRGQTNYGYTF	TGTGCCAGCAGCTCACTGACCAGGGGACAAACTAACTATGGCTACACCTTC
TRBV7-7	17	TRBJ2-5	.	few	CASSLAVTGWDKETQYF	TGTGCTAGCAGCTTAGCGGTGACAGGTTGGGACAAAGAGACCCAGTACTTC
TRBV15	17	TRBJ2-2	TRBD2	few	CATSRDTSGRATGELFF	TGTGCCACCAGCAGAGATACAAGCGGGAGGGCCACCGGGGAGCTGTTTTTT
TRBV5-6	15	TRBJ1-4	TRBD1	few	CASSPTTGVGEKLFF	TGTGCCAGCAGCCCTACGACAGGGGTCGGTGAAAAACTGTTTTTT
TRBV7-9	16	TRBJ1-2	.	.	CASSLGLSTVYYGYTF	TGTGCCAGCAGCTTAGGTCTATCGACAGTCTACTATGGCTACACCTTC
TRBV6-6	13	TRBJ1-1	.	.	CASTQRVNTEAFF	TGTGCCAGCACTCAGAGGGTGAACACTGAAGCTTTCTTT
TRBV28	17	TRBJ1-5	TRBD1	.	CASSLHQGVLANQPQHF	TGTGCCAGCAGTCTCCATCAGGGGGTTCTAGCCAATCAGCCCCAGCATTTT
TRBV28	15	TRBJ1-1	.	.	CASSFTGTGGTEAFF	TGTGCCAGCAGCTTTACCGGGACTGGGGGCACTGAAGCTTTCTTT
TRBV7-9	16	TRBJ2-1	TRBD2	.	CASSLGGLAGGREQFF	TGTGCCAGCAGCTTAGGGGGACTAGCGGGAGGTCGTGAGCAGTTCTTC
TRBV7-8	15	TRBJ2-5	.	.	CASSLEGTAQETQYF	TGTGCCAGCAGCTTAGAAGGCACAGCCCAAGAGACCCAGTACTTC
TRBV4-2	15	TRBJ1-1	.	few	CASSQDSEPNTEAFF	TGTGCCAGCAGCCAAGATAGTGAGCCGAACACTGAAGCTTTCTTT
TRBV5-1	14	TRBJ1-4	.	.	CASSLAGVREKLFF	TGCGCCAGCAGCTTAGCAGGGGTGCGCGAAAAACTGTTTTTT
TRBV19	14	TRBJ2-7	TRBD2	.	CASRGLAGPYEQYF	TGTGCCAGTAGGGGGCTAGCGGGGCCCTACGAGCAGTACTTC
TRBV5-1	18	TRBJ2-2	TRBD2	.	CASSPWTSGGLGGGELFF	TGCGCCAGCAGCCCGTGGACTAGCGGGGGACTTGGAGGCGGGGAGCTGTTTTTT
TRBV5-1	15	TRBJ1-1	TRBD1	few	CASSFGDREWTEAFF	TGCGCCAGCAGCTTTGGGGACAGGGAGTGGACTGAAGCTTTCTTT
TRBV19	16	TRBJ2-3	TRBD2	.	CASSDRLAGWTDTQYF	TGTGCCAGTAGTGATCGACTAGCGGGATGGACGGATACGCAGTATTTT
TRBV19	11	TRBJ2-3	.	.	CASSRTDTQYF	TGTGCCAGTTCTAGAACAGATACGCAGTATTTT
TRBV6-4	15	TRBJ2-3	TRBD2	.	CASSGTSGNTDTQYF	TGTGCCAGCAGTGGAACTAGCGGGAACACAGATACGCAGTATTTT
TRBV5-1	15	TRBJ1-4	.	.	CASSPGGSTNEKLFF	TGCGCCAGCAGCCCCGGAGGCTCAACTAATGAAAAACTGTTTTTT
TRBV4-1	16	TRBJ2-7	TRBD2	.	CASSQPGLAGGDEQYF	TGCGCCAGCAGCCAACCCGGACTAGCGGGAGGGGACGAGCAGTACTTC
TRBV2	14	TRBJ1-1	TRBD1	.	CASGGTATYTEAFF	TGTGCCAGCGGAGGGACAGCTACCTACACTGAAGCTTTCTTT